This T cell receptor (beta chain) derives from a study of control samples from healthy donors and cancer patients. Only in-frame clones appear in the TCRdb table, and some are missing; sequencing was by immunoSEQ multiplex PCR. The repertoire holds some 95,000 clones, with just under 95% as singletons. Trimming removed 4 bases at V and 3 bases at J, with 6 bases between. The CDR3 extends over 12 amino acids. Germline CDR1 and CDR2: SNHLY and FYNNEI. Material for sequencing was blood. The TCR comes from a human donor in good health. The donor label of this sample is uncertain. This chain uses TRBV2 with TRBJ2-5; no clear D gene. CDR3 nucleotide sequence: TGTGCCAGCAGTGGGTTCGAAGAGACCCAGTACTTC. Its translation is CASSGFEETQYF.